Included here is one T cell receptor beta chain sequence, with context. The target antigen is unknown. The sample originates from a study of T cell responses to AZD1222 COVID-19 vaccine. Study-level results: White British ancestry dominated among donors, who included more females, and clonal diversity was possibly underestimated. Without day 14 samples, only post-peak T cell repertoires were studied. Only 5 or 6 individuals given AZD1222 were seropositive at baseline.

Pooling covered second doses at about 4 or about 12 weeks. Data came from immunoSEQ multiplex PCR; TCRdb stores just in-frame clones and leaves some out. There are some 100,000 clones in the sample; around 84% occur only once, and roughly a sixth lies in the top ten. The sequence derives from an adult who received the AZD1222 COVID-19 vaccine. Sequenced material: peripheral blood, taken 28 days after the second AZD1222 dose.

CDR3 coding DNA: TGTGCCAGCAGCGGTACTAACACTGAAGCTTTCTTT. Translated, it gives CASSGTNTEAFF. The chain uses TRBV7-6 and TRBJ1-1; no reliable D call. This CDR3 is built from 12 residues. The V end was cut by 5 bases, the J end by 2 bases, with 6 bases between. Germline V lookup: CDR1 SGHVS, CDR2 FNYEAQ.